This T cell receptor beta chain was captured by sequencing in a study of blood T cell repertoires in COVID-19. Whole-study context: The cDNA or gDNA used as material had been derived from T cells, B-cell-depleted T cells, or PBMCs.

CDR3 length: 16 residues. The V gene's germline CDR1 is LNHDA and CDR2 SQIVND (reference sequence). With 3 bases clipped from V and 0 bases from J, the junction kept 5 bases outside the gene matches. Repertoires were generated with immunoSEQ multiplex PCR, while TCRdb's copy carries only in-frame clones and drops some. The sample lists under 200,000 clones, roughly 93% occurring once. Seattle's enrolled individuals joined amid active infection and were then monitored longitudinally. The V gene is TRBV19, the J gene TRBJ2-3; TRBD2 matches at 8 bases. The receptor was isolated from a man aged 18 to 29 with COVID-19, enrolled during active disease. Sequencing was performed on peripheral blood. CDR3 in amino acids: CASSMNRLASTDTQYF. CDR3 nucleotides: TGTGCCAGTAGTATGAACCGACTAGCGAGCACAGATACGCAGTATTTT.